The subject of this entry is one T cell receptor beta chain. These data are taken from a study of monozygotic twins with cystic fibrosis. TCRdb's table, derived via immunoSEQ multiplex PCR, lists solely in-frame clones and lacks some. Here the sample spans approximately 36,000 clones, about nine tenths being singletons. CDR3 length: 14 residues. Trimming pared 6 bases from V and 3 bases from J, leaving 12 bases between. Germline-derived CDR1 and CDR2 are KGHSH and LQKENI. The TCR comes from a boy between 2 and 10 years old with cystic fibrosis. V is TRBV18 and J is TRBJ1-5; D remains ambiguous. The sample consisted of blood. The CDR3 DNA follows: TGTGCCAGCTCCACCGCGCGGACCAATCAGCCCCAGCATTTT. Protein sequence: CASSTARTNQPQHF.